This paragraph covers one T cell receptor (beta chain) sequence. The germline and genes are mouse ones. The read ends 1 residue shy of where the CDR3 ends; the end is completed using the germline J gene. These data are taken from a study of tissue T cells after allogeneic stem cell transplantation. The time point: mouse harvest day 7 after allogeneic transplant. Tail vein injection delivered 10^7 T-cell-depleted bone marrow cells and 10^6 splenic CD5+ T cells. The germline CDR1 and CDR2 sequences are SNHLY and FYNGKV (reference sequence). CDR3 length equals 15 residues. The ends lost 5 bases at V and 3 bases at J; junction bases unmatched: 5. Libraries were prepared by immunoSEQ multiplex PCR; TCRdb keeps only in-frame clonotypes and omits some of them. There are 7,500 or so clones in the sample; 50% occur only once, and roughly 12% lies in the top ten.

The clonotype was recovered from a female BALB/c mouse given C57BL/6 T cells with graft-versus-host disease after an allogeneic hematopoietic cell transplant. Material: lymph node tissue. The chain combines TRBV3 with TRBJ1-4; 8 nucleotides line up with TRBD1. CDR3 DNA, as far as it was read: TGTGCCAGCAGCCCCGGACAGGGTACCAACGAAAGATTATTT. Protein: CASSPGQGTNERLF. In full, the CDR3 is CASSPGQGTNERLFF.